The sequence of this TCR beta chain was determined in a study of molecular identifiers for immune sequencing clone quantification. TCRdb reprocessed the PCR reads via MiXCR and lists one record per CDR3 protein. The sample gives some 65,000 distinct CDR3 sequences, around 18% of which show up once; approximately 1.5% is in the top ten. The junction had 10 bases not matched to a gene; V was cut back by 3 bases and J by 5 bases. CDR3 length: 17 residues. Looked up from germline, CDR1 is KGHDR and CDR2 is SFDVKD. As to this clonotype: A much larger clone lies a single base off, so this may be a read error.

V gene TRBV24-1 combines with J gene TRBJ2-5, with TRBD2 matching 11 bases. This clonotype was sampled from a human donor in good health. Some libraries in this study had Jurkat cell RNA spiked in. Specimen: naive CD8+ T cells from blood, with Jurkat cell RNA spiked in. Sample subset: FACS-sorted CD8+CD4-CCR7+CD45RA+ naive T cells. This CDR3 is CATSDATRLAGYETQYF. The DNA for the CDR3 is TGTGCCACCAGTGATGCAACTCGACTAGCGGGATATGAGACCCAGTACTTC.